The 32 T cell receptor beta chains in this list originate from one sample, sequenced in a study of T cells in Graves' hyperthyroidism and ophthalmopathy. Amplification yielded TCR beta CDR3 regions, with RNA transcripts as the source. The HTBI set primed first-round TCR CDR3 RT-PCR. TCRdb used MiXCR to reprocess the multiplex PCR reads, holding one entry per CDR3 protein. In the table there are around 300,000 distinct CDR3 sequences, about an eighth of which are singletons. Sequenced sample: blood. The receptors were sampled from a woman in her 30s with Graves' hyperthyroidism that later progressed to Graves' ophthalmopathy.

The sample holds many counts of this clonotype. Here the CDR3 reads CASSLGLRDSYEQYF. DNA for the CDR3: TGTGCCAGCAGCTTAGGACTAAGGGACTCCTACGAGCAGTACTTC. The V call is TRBV7-2, the J call TRBJ2-7, with a weak D call TRBD2 (5 bases). Germline V gene data show CDR1 as SGHTA and CDR2 as FQGNSA. V was clipped by 1 base and J by 0 bases, with 10 bases between them. There are 15 residues in the CDR3.

The CDR3, as DNA: TGTGCCAGTACCCGGTCGGCTAGCGGGAGGGGTAGAGATACGCAGTATTTT. Protein sequence: CASTRSASGRGRDTQYF. The chain combines TRBV19 with TRBJ2-3; 12 nucleotides agree with TRBD2. The V segment lost 7 bases and the J segment 5 bases; nucleotides outside the gene matches: 13. The CDR3 consists of 17 residues. Germline CDR1 and CDR2: LNHDA and SQIVND (reference sequence).

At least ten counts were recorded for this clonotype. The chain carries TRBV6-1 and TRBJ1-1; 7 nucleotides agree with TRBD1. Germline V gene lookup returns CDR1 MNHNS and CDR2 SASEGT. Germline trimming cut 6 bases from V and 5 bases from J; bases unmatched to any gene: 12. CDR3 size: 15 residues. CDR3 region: CASRRTGQGSTEAFF. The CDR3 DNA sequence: TGTGCCAGCAGAAGGACAGGCCAGGGGAGTACTGAAGCTTTCTTT.

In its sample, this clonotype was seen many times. The CDR3: CASSPGQIQETQYF. In DNA, the CDR3 is TGTGCCAGCAGCCCGGGACAGATCCAAGAGACCCAGTACTTC. This rearrangement joins TRBV3-1 to TRBJ2-5; 7 bases align to TRBD1. There are 14 residues in the CDR3. V was pared by 4 bases and J by 1 base, with 3 bases of the junction left unmatched. Germline CDR1 is LGHDT and CDR2 is YNNKEL (reference sequence).

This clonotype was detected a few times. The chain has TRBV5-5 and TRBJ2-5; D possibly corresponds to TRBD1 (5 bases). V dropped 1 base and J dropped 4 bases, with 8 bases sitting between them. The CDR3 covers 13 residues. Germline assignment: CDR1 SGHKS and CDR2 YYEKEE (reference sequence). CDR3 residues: CASSLRGRETQYF. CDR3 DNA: TGTGCCAGCAGCTTGAGGGGCCGAGAGACCCAGTACTTC.

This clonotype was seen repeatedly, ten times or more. CDR3 sequence: CASSPTSSQETQYF. CDR3 coding DNA: TGTGCCAGCAGCCCCACTAGCAGCCAAGAGACCCAGTACTTC. The chain couples TRBV7-3 to TRBJ2-5; possible D gene TRBD2, 6 bases. CDR3 size: 14 residues. Germline V gene sequence: CDR1 SGHTA, CDR2 FQGTGA. Trimming cost V 5 bases and J 1 base, with 11 bases left between them.

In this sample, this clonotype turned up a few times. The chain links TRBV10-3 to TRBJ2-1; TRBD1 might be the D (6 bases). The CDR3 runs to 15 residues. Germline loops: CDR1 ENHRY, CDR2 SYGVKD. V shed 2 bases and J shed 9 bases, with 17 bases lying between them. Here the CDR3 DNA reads TGTGCCATCAGTGAGAGGGACACCTCCCAGGGTGAGCAGTTCTTC. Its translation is CAISERDTSQGEQFF.

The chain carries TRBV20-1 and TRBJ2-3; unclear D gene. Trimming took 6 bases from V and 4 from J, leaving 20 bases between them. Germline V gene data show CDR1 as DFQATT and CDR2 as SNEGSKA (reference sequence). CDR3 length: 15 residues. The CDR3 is CSAPPWNSDPDTQYF. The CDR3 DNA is TGCAGTGCCCCCCCTTGGAATTCGGATCCAGATACGCAGTATTTT.

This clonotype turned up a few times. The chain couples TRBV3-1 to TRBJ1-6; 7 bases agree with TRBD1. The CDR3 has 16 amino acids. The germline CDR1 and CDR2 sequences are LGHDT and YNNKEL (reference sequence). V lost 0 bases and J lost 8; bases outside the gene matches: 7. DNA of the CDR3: TGTGCCAGCAGCCAAGATCCCGGGACAGAGGATTCACCCCTCCACTTT. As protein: CASSQDPGTEDSPLHF.

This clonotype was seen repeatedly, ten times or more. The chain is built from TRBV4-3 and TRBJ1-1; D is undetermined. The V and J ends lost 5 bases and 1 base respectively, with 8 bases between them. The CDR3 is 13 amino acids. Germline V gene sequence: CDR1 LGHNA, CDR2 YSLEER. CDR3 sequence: CASSEYRNTEAFF. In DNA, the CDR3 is TGCGCCAGCAGCGAGTACAGGAACACTGAAGCTTTCTTT.

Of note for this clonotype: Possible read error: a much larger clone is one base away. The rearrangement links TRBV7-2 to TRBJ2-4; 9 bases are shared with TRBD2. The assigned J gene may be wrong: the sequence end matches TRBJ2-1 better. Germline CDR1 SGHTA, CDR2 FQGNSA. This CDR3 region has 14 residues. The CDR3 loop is CASSLGGRENIQFF. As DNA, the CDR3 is TGTGCCAGCAGCTTGGGCGGGAGGGAAAACATTCAGTTCTTC.

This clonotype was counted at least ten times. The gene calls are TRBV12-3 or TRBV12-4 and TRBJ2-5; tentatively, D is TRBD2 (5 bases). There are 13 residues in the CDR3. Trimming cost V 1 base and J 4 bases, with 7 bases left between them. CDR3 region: CASSLGGPETQYF. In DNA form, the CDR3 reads TGTGCCAGCAGTTTAGGAGGGCCAGAGACCCAGTACTTC.

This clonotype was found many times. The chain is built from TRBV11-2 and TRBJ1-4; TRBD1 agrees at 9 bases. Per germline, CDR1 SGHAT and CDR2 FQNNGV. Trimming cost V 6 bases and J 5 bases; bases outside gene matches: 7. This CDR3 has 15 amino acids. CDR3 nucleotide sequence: TGTGCCAGCAGGAATCCCGGGACAGGGAATGAAAAACTGTTTTTT. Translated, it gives CASRNPGTGNEKLFF.

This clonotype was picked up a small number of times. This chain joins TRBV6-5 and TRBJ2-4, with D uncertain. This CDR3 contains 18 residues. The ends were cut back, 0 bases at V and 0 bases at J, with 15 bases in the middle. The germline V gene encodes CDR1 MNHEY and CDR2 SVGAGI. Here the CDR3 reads CASSYSRLPDLAKNIQYF. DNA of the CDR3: TGTGCCAGCAGTTACTCCCGACTCCCTGACTTAGCCAAAAACATTCAGTACTTC.

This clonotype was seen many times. As DNA, the CDR3 is TGTGCCAGCAGCCCGTCCGGGGCAGGGTTCAATCAGCCCCAGCATTTT. It encodes CASSPSGAGFNQPQHF. The V call is TRBV12-3 or TRBV12-4, the J call TRBJ1-5; D might be TRBD1 (5 bases). The CDR3 has 16 residues. The germline V and J ends were trimmed by 6 bases and 3 bases, with 18 bases remaining between them.

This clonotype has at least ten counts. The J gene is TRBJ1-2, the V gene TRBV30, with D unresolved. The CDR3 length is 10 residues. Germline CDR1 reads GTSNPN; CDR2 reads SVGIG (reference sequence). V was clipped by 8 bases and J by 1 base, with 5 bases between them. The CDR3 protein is CAISNYGYTF. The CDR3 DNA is TGTGCCATAAGTAACTATGGCTACACCTTC.

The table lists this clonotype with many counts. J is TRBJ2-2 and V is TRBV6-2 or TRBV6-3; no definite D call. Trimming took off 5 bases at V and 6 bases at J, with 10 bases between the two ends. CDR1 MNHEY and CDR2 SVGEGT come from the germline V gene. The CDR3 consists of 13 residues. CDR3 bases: TGTGCCAGCAGTCCCACCCCCGCCGGGGAGCTGTTTTTT. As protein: CASSPTPAGELFF.

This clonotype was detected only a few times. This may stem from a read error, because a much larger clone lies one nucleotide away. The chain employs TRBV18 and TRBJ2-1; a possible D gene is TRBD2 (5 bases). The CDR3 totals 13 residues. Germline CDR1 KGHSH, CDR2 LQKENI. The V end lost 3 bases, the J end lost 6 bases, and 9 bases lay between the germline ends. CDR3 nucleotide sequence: TGTGCCAGCTCACCGGGAGAAACCAATGAGCAGTTCTTC. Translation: CASSPGETNEQFF.

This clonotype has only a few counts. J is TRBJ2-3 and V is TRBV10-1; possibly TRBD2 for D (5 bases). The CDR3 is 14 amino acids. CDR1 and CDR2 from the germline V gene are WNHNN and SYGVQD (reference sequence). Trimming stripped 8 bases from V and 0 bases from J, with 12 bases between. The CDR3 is CASGLERSTDTQYF. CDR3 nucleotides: TGCGCCAGCGGGTTGGAGCGGAGCACAGATACGCAGTATTTT.

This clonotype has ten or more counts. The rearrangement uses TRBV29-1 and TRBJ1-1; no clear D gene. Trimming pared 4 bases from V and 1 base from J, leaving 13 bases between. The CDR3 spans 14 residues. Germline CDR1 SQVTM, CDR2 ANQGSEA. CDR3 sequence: CSVASGPSNTEAFF. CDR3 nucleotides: TGCAGCGTTGCATCCGGGCCCTCGAACACTGAAGCTTTCTTT.

The CDR3 region is CAVGGRSDEQFF. In DNA, the CDR3 is TGTGCCGTCGGCGGGAGAAGCGATGAGCAGTTCTTC. V gene TRBV10-3 combines with J gene TRBJ2-1, with 7 bases that match TRBD2. After removal of 11 bases from V and 8 bases from J, the junction contained 9 bases not matched to a gene. The CDR3 runs 12 residues. Germline V lookup: CDR1 ENHRY, CDR2 SYGVKD.

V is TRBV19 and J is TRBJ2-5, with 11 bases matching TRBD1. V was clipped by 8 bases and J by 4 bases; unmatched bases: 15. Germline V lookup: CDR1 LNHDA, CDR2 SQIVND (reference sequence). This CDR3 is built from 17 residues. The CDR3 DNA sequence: TGTGCCAGTGCCCCAACCCAGCGGACAGGGGGCATAGAGACCCAGTACTTC. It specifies CASAPTQRTGGIETQYF.

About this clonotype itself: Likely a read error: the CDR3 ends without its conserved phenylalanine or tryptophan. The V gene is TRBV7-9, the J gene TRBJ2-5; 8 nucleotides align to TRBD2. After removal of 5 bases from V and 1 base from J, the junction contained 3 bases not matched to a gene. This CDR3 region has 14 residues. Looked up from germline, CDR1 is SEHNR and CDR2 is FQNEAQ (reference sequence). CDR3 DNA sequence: TGTGCCAGCAGCGTGACTAGCGTCCAAGAGACCCAGTACCTC. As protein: CASSVTSVQETQYL.

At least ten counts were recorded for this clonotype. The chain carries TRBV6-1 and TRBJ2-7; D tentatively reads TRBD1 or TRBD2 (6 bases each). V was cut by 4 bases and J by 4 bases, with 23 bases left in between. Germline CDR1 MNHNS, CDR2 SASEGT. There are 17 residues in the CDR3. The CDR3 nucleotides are TGTGCCAGCAGTGCAGGGGTTAGCGGACATGGCGGGTACGAGCAGTACTTC. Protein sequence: CASSAGVSGHGGYEQYF.

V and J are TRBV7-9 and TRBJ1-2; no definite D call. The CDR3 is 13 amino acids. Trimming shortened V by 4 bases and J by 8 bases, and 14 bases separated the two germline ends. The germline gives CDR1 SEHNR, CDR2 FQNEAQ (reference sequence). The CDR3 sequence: CASSSLTSGGYTF. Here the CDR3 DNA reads TGTGCCAGCAGCTCCCTGACGTCGGGGGGCTACACCTTC.

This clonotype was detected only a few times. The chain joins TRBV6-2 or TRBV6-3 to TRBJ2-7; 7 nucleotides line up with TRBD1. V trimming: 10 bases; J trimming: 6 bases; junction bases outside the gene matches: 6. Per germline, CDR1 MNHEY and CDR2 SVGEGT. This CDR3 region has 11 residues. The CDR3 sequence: CATETGREQYF. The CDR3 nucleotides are TGTGCCACCGAGACAGGGCGCGAGCAGTACTTC.

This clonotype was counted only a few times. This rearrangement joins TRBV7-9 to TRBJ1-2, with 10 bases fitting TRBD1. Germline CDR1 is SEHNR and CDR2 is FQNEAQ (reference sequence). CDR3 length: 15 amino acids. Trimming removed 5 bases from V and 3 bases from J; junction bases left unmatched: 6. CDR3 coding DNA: TGTGCCAGCAGCAGCGGGACAGGGGAGGACTATGGCTACACCTTC. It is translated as CASSSGTGEDYGYTF.

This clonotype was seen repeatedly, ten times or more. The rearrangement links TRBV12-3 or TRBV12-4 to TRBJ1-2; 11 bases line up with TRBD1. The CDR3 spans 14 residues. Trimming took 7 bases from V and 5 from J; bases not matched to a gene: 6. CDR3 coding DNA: TGTGCCAGCAACCCCGGACAGGGGGCATATGGCTACACCTTC. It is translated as CASNPGQGAYGYTF.

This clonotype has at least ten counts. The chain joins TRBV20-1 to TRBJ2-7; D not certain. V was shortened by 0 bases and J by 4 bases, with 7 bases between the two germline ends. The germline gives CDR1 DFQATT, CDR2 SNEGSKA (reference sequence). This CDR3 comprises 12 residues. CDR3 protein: CSARDAGYEQYF. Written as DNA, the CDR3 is TGCAGTGCTAGAGATGCCGGTTACGAGCAGTACTTC.

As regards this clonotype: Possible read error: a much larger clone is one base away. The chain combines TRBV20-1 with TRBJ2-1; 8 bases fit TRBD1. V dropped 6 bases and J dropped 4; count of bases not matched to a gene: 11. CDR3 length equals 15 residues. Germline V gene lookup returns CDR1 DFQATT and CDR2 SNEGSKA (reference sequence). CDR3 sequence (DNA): TGCAGTGCGAGTCCCAGGACAGGGACTTACAATGAGCAGTTCTTC. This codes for CSASPRTGTYNEQFF.

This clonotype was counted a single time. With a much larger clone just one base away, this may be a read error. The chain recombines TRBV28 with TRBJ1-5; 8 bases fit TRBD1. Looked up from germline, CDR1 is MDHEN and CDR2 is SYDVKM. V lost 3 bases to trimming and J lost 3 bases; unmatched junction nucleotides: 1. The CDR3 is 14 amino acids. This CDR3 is CASSLTGDNQPQHF. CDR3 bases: TGTGCCAGCAGTTTGACAGGGGACAATCAGCCCCAGCATTTT.

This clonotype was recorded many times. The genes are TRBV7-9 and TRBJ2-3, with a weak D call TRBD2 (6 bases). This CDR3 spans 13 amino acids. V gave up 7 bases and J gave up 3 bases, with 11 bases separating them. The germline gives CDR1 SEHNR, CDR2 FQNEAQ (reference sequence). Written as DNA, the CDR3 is TGTGCCAGCACGGGCGGGGCTACAGATACGCAGTATTTT. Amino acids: CASTGGATDTQYF.